This T cell receptor (beta chain) is drawn from a study of blood T cell repertoires in COVID-19. The overall study: Sample material is recorded as cDNA or gDNA derived from T cells, B-cell-depleted T cells, or PBMCs.

The CDR3 consists of 17 residues. Trimming cost V 4 bases and J 0 bases, with 17 bases left between them. Germline V lookup: CDR1 SEHNR, CDR2 FQNEAQ (reference sequence). This table comes from immunoSEQ multiplex PCR, and its TCRdb copy is limited to in-frame clones, with some not included. Here the sample spans some 220,000 clones, around 80% being singletons. The chain links TRBV7-9 to TRBJ2-3, with a weak D call TRBD1 (6 bases). The sequence was collected from a man between 45 and 60 years old with active or convalescent COVID-19. The sample consisted of peripheral blood. The CDR3 DNA sequence: TGTGCCAGCAGCTCCTCCCGGACAGCTTCTAGCACAGATACGCAGTATTTT. The encoded protein is CASSSSRTASSTDTQYF. The variable domain in full, with the rest retrieved from reference TRBV7-9 and TRBJ2-3, is DTGVSQNPRHKITKRGQNVTFRCDPISEHNRLYWYRQTLGQGPEFLTYFQNEAQLEKSRLLSDRFSAERPKGSFSTLEIQRTEQGDSAMYLCASSSSRTASSTDTQYFGPGTRLTVL.